The present T cell receptor (beta chain) was sequenced within a study of blood T cell repertoires in COVID-19. Germline V gives CDR1 SGHRS, CDR2 YFSETQ. The CDR3 contains 16 residues. Trimming shortened V by 7 bases and J by 0 bases, and 14 bases separated the two germline ends. Clones were sequenced by immunoSEQ multiplex PCR, and TCRdb holds only the in-frame ones, with some missing. The repertoire holds over 130,000 clones, with 65% to 80% as singletons. The sequence was obtained from a man in his forties or fifties with acute or convalescent COVID-19. The sequencing sample was made of peripheral blood. This chain connects TRBV5-1 to TRBJ2-6, with D possibly matching TRBD1 (6 bases). CDR3 loop: CASVEGHLSGANVLTF. The CDR3 nucleotides are TGCGCCAGCGTAGAGGGACATCTCTCTGGGGCCAACGTCCTGACTTTC.